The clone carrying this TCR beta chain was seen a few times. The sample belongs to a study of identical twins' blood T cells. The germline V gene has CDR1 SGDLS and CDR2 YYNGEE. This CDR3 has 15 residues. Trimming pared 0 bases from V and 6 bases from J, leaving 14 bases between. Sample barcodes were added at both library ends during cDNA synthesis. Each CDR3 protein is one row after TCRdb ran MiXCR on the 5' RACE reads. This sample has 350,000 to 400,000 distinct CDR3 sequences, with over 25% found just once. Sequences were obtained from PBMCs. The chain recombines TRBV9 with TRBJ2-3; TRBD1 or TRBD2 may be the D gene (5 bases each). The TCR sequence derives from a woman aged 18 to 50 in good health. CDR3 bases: TGTGCCAGCAGCGTAGCTACGGAAGAGGGGGATACGCAGTATTTT. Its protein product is CASSVATEEGDTQYF.